Listed below are T cell receptor beta chains from one sample, sequenced in a study of early T cells in non-severe SARS-CoV-2 infection. One entry per CDR3 protein results from TCRdb running MiXCR on the 5' RACE reads. The table records about 48,000 distinct CDR3 sequences, 6.2% of them present only once. The source was whole blood, collected at baseline. The receptors were sampled from an adult who was a healthcare worker with PCR-confirmed SARS-CoV-2 infection or an uninfected control (not recorded which). Each CDR3 is given with its conserved first and last residue. The order of the fields is clone size, D gene, J gene, V gene, CDR3 DNA, CDR3 protein. A D gene is named only where the DNA matches it firmly. A row's size may be missing; if present it is once, few, many or a size class.

many	-	TRBJ1-1	TRBV9	TGTGCCAGCAGCTCCGGAGAAAGGACACCCCCGAGGAAGGGTGAAGCTTTCTTT	CASSSGERTPPRKGEAFF
many	-	TRBJ1-3	TRBV5-1	TGCGCCAGCAGCTTGGGACGGTCGACGGACACCATATATTTT	CASSLGRSTDTIYF
many	TRBD2	TRBJ2-1	TRBV27	TGTGCCAGCAGACCCCCCTCGACTAGCCGAATATACAATGAGCAGTTCTTC	CASRPPSTSRIYNEQFF
few	-	TRBJ1-5	TRBV7-2	TGTGCCAGCAGCTTAGACGGGAGCTATAGCAATCAGCCCCAGCATTTT	CASSLDGSYSNQPQHF
few	-	TRBJ2-5	TRBV28	TGTGCCAGCAGTCCCCCGGTCCTGGAACGAGAGACCCAGTACTTC	CASSPPVLERETQYF
many	-	TRBJ2-7	TRBV29-1	TGCAGCGTTGGCTCTCCGGGGGAGCAGTACTTC	CSVGSPGEQYF
-	-	TRBJ2-1	TRBV9	TGTGCCAGCAGCGTGGACTGGGTGCCCAATGAGCAGTTCTTC	CASSVDWVPNEQFF
few	-	TRBJ2-7	TRBV29-1	TGCAGCTTTCAGGGAGCCTACGAGCAGTACTTC	CSFQGAYEQYF
many	TRBD2	TRBJ2-2	TRBV2	TGTGCCAGCAGCCCTATTAGCGGGGTGACCGGGGAGCTGTTTTTT	CASSPISGVTGELFF
-	TRBD2	TRBJ2-7	TRBV20-1	TGCAGTGCTTTTGCCGTGACTAGCGGGAGAGCATACGAGCAGTACTTC	CSAFAVTSGRAYEQYF
few	TRBD1	TRBJ1-2	TRBV9	TGTGCCAGCAGCGTAGCGGGAAGGGGGCTACTGGATGGCTACACCTTC	CASSVAGRGLLDGYTF
few	TRBD2	TRBJ2-1	TRBV7-8	TGTGCCAGCAGCTTAGTGGCAGGACTAGGGTCGTACAATGAGCAGTTCTTC	CASSLVAGLGSYNEQFF
many	-	TRBJ2-5	TRBV2	TGTGCCAGCAGTAACGACAGGTTTGGGGAGACCCAGTACTTC	CASSNDRFGETQYF
-	TRBD2	TRBJ2-2	TRBV7-3	TGTGCCAGCAGCCTGACTAGCCGCACCGGGGAGCTGTTTTTT	CASSLTSRTGELFF
few	TRBD2	TRBJ2-3	TRBV20-1	TGCAGTGCCCTGATTAGGGTAGCGGGAGAGTTGGATACGCAGTATTTT	CSALIRVAGELDTQYF
-	-	TRBJ2-1	TRBV6-1	TGTGCCAGCAGTGAGACACTAGCATCGGCTGAGCAGTTCTTC	CASSETLASAEQFF
few	TRBD1	TRBJ2-5	TRBV27	TGTGCCAGCAGCTCAGGCACGTGGTGGGACAGAGAAGAGACCCAGTACTTC	CASSSGTWWDREETQYF
few	-	TRBJ1-1	TRBV12-2	TGTGCAAGTCGCTTAGATGGCAGGGGGCGATTGGACACTGAAGCTTTCTTT	CASRLDGRGRLDTEAFF
many	-	TRBJ1-1	TRBV7-2	TGTGCCAGCAGCTTAGGGGGGGCTGGCACTGAAGCTTTCTTT	CASSLGGAGTEAFF
few	-	TRBJ1-5	TRBV11-2	TGTGCCAGCAGCTTAGAGCCTCGGACTATGGGAGGCAATCAGCCCCAGCATTTT	CASSLEPRTMGGNQPQHF
many	TRBD1	TRBJ1-2	TRBV6-2/TRBV6-3	TGTGCCAGCAGAGCCGGGACAGGGGATGGCTACACCTTC	CASRAGTGDGYTF
many	-	TRBJ2-2	TRBV7-9	TGTGCCAGCAGACCCCCGGGGTTCGGGGCCGGGGAGCTGTTTTTT	CASRPPGFGAGELFF
-	TRBD1	TRBJ1-2	TRBV28	TGTGCCAGCAGACAGACAGGGAAAAGGTTTAACTATGGCTACACCTTC	CASRQTGKRFNYGYTF
-	-	TRBJ1-5	TRBV9	TGTGCCAGCAGCTCCGGGTGGAATCAGCCCCAGCATTTT	CASSSGWNQPQHF
-	TRBD1	TRBJ2-7	TRBV24-1	TGTGCCACCCCCCGGGACAGGGACGGGGAGCAGTACTTC	CATPRDRDGEQYF
many	-	TRBJ1-4	TRBV27	TGTGCCAGCAGTTCCGAGGGGAGGAAGGAAGAAAAACTGTTTTTT	CASSSEGRKEEKLFF
many	TRBD1	TRBJ1-1	TRBV27	TGTGCCAGCAGTGTTGAATCGAGGACAGGGAGGAACACTGAAGCTTTCTTT	CASSVESRTGRNTEAFF
-	-	TRBJ1-6	TRBV21-1	TGTGCCAGCAGCAAGGGCAGGGGGAGAAGGTCACCCCTCCACTTT	CASSKGRGRRSPLHF
-	-	TRBJ2-7	TRBV7-8	TGTGCCAGCAGCTTAATGGTTTTCTCCTACGAGCAGTACTTC	CASSLMVFSYEQYF
many	-	TRBJ1-1	TRBV7-9	TGTGCCAGCAGCTCTCAAGCAGGGAGAGGGCTGGGGAACACTGAAGCTTTCTTT	CASSSQAGRGLGNTEAFF
few	-	TRBJ2-2	TRBV9	TGTGCCAGGCTACTAGAGACCGGGGAGCTGTTTTTT	CARLLETGELFF
many	-	TRBJ2-1	TRBV6-4	TGTGCCAGCACCGAACCTGAAGACAGCGTCTCCTACAATGAGCAGTTCTTC	CASTEPEDSVSYNEQFF
few	-	TRBJ1-5	TRBV6-5	TGTGTCAGCAGTACAGGGTTTAAGGGCAATCAGCCCCAGCATTTT	CVSSTGFKGNQPQHF
many	-	TRBJ2-5	TRBV5-5	TGTGCCAGCAGCCTCGGGGGACACCCCGAAGAGACCCAGTACTTC	CASSLGGHPEETQYF
few	TRBD2	TRBJ2-1	TRBV20-1	TGCAGTGCTAGAGATCATAGCGGGATTTACAATGAGCAGTTCTTC	CSARDHSGIYNEQFF
few	-	TRBJ2-1	TRBV7-2	TGTGCCAGCAGCTTTGGACTACAGTTAACCAACTCCTACAATGAGCAGTTCTTC	CASSFGLQLTNSYNEQFF
few	-	TRBJ1-1	TRBV6-2/TRBV6-3	TGTGCCAGCAGGAGACAGGCGATGAACACTGAAGCTTTCTTT	CASRRQAMNTEAFF
many	-	TRBJ2-7	TRBV12-3/TRBV12-4	TGTGCCAGCAGTTTAAGTGTAGGGGATTACGAGCAGTACTTC	CASSLSVGDYEQYF
many	-	TRBJ2-7	TRBV10-3	TGTGCCATCAGGGATATTGGAGAGCAGTACTTC	CAIRDIGEQYF
many	TRBD1	TRBJ2-7	TRBV6-2/TRBV6-3	TGTGCCAGCAGTTACTCCTATCACAGGGGCCGCTACGAGCAGTACTTC	CASSYSYHRGRYEQYF
few	-	TRBJ1-5	TRBV19	TGTGCCAGTAGAGGGACGGACAATCAGCCCCAGCATTTT	CASRGTDNQPQHF
many	TRBD1	TRBJ2-5	TRBV18	TGTGCCAGCTCCCGCGGGACAGGGGGAGAGACCCAGTACTTC	CASSRGTGGETQYF
-	-	TRBJ2-5	TRBV18	TGTGCCAGCTCACCACTGGAGGGACAAGAGACCCAGTACTTC	CASSPLEGQETQYF
many	TRBD2	TRBJ2-1	TRBV20-1	TGCAGTGCTAGCCCCCTTGGGGCTAGCGGGAGGAATGAGCAGTTCTTC	CSASPLGASGRNEQFF
-	-	TRBJ2-7	TRBV20-1	TGCAGTGCCAAACCGACCGGGACGGGAGAGAGACTTAGAGAGCAGTACTTC	CSAKPTGTGERLREQYF
many	TRBD2	TRBJ2-1	TRBV20-1	TGCAGTGCTAGAGATGTCCGGGGGGATGAGCAGTTCTTC	CSARDVRGDEQFF
many	-	TRBJ2-1	TRBV11-2	TGTGCCAGCAGCTTTACAGACACTAACAATGAGCAGTTCTTC	CASSFTDTNNEQFF
few	TRBD2	TRBJ2-1	TRBV29-1	TGCAGCGCCAGAGCGGGAGGGCCGTCGGGCGAGCAGTTCTTC	CSARAGGPSGEQFF